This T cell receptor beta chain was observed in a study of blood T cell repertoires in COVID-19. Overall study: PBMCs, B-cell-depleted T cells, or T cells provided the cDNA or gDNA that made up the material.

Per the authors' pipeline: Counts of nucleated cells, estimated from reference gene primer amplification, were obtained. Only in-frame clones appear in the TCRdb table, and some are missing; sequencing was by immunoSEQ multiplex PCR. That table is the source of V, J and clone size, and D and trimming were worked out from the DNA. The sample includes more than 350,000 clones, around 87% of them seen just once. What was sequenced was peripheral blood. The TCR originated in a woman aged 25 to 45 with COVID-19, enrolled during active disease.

CDR3 region: CAISSSSGRGEEKLFF. The CDR3 nucleotides are TGTGCCATCAGTTCTTCATCGGGCAGGGGAGAGGAAAAACTGTTTTTT. The chain links TRBV10-3 to TRBJ1-4; tentatively, D is TRBD1 (6 bases). Germline CDR1 ENHRY, CDR2 SYGVKD. Trimming removed 5 bases at V and 8 bases at J, with 21 bases between. This CDR3 has 16 amino acids.